This T cell receptor beta chain appears in the sequencing data of a study of PD-1 blockade in mismatch repair-deficient tumors. Whole-study findings and limits: Tumor-resident clones, often absent from pretreatment blood, expanded after pembrolizumab and then contracted.

V lost 0 bases to trimming and J lost 0 bases, with 5 bases between them. The CDR3 runs to 13 residues. Germline assignment: CDR1 GTSNPN and CDR2 SVGIG (reference sequence). Every patient had mismatch repair deficiency by PCR or immunohistochemistry. Clones were sequenced by immunoSEQ multiplex PCR, and TCRdb holds only the in-frame ones, with some missing. The sample lists about 15,000 clones; approximately 81% were seen once. In the case of this clone: Its antigen is unknown.

The sample consisted of PBMCs, taken before pembrolizumab treatment. This rearrangement joins TRBV30 to TRBJ1-1; D remains unclear. This receptor was identified in an adult with mismatch repair-deficient cancer. CDR3 residues: CAWSVGLNTEAFF. The DNA for the CDR3 is TGTGCCTGGAGTGTCGGGCTGAACACTGAAGCTTTCTTT.